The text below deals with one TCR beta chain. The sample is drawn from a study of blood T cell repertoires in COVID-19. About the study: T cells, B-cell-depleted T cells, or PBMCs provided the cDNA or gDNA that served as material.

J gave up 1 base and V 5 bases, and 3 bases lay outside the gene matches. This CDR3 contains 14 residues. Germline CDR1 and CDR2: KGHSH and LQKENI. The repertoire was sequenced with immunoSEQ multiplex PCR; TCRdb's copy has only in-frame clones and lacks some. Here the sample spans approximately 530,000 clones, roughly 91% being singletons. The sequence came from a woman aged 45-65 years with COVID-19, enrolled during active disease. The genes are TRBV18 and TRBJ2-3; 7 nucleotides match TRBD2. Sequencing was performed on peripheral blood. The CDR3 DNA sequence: TGTGCCAGCTCAGGGGGGGGTGGCACAGATACGCAGTATTTT. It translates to CASSGGGGTDTQYF.